One and the same sample provided the 2 T cell receptor beta chains below, sequenced in a study of CXCR3-negative and CXCR3-positive naive CD8 T cells. Study outcomes and limitations: CXCR3-positive naive cells carried more hydrophobic TRB CDR3s than CXCR3-negative naive cells did.

For these receptors, no antigen is known. The TRB libraries of cDNA were built by UMI-labeled 5' RACE. TCRdb reprocessed the 5' RACE reads and keeps a single row for each CDR3 protein, giving no DNA. This listing includes over 100,000 distinct CDR3 sequences. Sequencing was carried out using naive CXCR3+ CD8+ T cells from blood. Described subset: CD45RO-CCR7+CD27+CD95- naive CD8+ T cells expressing CXCR3 (TNR3+). The receptors here all came from a human donor in good health. Some clones in this sample may be carry-over from other donors' samples.

The chain is built from TRBV7-9 and TRBJ1-2; TCRdb selects TRBD1, and the lack of DNA leaves this call unchecked. Germline V gene sequence: CDR1 SEHNR, CDR2 FQNEAQ (reference sequence). The CDR3 length is 16 residues. Here the CDR3 reads CASSPQLGQSNYGYTF.

The chain is built from TRBV21-1 and TRBJ2-1; TCRdb's assignment of TRBD2 cannot be checked, as there is no DNA. TRBV21-1 is a pseudogene segment. The CDR3 sequence is 17 residues long. This chain's CDR3 is CASSNTASGGVRNEQFF.